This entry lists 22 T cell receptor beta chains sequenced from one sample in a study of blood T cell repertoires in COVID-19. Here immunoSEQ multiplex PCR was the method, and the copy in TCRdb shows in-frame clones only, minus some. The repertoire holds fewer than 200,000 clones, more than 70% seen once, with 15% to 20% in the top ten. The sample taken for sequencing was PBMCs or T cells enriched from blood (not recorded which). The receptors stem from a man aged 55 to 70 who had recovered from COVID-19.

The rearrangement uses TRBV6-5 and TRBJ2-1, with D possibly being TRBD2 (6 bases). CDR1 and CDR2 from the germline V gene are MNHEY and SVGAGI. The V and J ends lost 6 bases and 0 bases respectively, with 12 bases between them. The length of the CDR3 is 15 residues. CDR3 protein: CASRYSGSSYNEQFF. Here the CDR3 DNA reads TGTGCCAGCAGGTATAGCGGAAGCTCCTACAATGAGCAGTTCTTC.

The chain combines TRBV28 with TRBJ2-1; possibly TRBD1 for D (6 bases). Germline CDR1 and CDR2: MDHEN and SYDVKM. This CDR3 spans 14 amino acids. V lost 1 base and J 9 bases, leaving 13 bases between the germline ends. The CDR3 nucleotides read TGTGCCAGCAGTTTATTACAGGGAAGGAGTGAGCAGTTCTTC. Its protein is CASSLLQGRSEQFF.

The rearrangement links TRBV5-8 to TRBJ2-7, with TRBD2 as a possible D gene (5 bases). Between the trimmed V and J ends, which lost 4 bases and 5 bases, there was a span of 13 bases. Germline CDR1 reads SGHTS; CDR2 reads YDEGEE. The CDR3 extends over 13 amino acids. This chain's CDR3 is CASSTLGIHEQYF. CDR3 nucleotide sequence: TGTGCCAGCAGCACACTAGGTATACACGAGCAGTACTTC.

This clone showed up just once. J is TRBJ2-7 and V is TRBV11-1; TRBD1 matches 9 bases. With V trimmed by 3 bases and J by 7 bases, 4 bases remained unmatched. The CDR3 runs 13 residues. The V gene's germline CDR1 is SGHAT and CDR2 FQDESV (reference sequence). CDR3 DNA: TGTGCCAGCAGCTTTACAGGGGGCTATGAGCAGTACTTC. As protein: CASSFTGGYEQYF.

The CDR3 is CASSPLAGGLYTQYF. CDR3 nucleotide sequence: TGTGCCAGCAGCCCCCTAGCGGGAGGGTTGTATACGCAGTATTTT. The chain couples TRBV6-4 to TRBJ2-3; 12 nucleotides line up with TRBD2. V was pared by 6 bases and J by 7 bases, with 8 bases of the junction left unmatched. The germline V gene encodes CDR1 MRHNA and CDR2 SNTAGT. The CDR3 has 15 residues.

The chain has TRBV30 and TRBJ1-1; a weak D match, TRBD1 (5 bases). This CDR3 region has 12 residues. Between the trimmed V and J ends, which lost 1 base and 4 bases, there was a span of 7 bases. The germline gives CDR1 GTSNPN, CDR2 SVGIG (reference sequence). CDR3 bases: TGTGCCTGGAGTGACGGGGGCACTGAAGCTTTCTTT. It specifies CAWSDGGTEAFF.

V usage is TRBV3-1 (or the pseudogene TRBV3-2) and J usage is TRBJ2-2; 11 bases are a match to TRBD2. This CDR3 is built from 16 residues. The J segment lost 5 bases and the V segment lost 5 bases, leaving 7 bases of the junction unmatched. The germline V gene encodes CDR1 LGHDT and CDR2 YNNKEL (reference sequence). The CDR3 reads CASSSLAGGGTGELFF. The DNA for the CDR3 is TGTGCCAGCAGCTCCCTAGCGGGGGGCGGAACCGGGGAGCTGTTTTTT.

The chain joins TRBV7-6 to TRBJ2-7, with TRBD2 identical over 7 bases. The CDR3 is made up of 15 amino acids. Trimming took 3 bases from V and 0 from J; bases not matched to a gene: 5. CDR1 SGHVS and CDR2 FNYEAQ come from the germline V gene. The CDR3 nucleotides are TGTGCCAGCAGCTTTGGGGCGGGGGTCTCCTACGAGCAGTACTTC. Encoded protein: CASSFGAGVSYEQYF.

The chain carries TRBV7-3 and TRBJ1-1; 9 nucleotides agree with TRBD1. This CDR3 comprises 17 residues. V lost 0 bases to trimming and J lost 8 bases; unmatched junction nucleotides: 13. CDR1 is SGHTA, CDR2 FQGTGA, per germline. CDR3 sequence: CASSLTTWTGVPPEAFF. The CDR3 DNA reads TGTGCCAGCAGCTTAACCACTTGGACAGGGGTGCCCCCAGAAGCTTTCTTT.

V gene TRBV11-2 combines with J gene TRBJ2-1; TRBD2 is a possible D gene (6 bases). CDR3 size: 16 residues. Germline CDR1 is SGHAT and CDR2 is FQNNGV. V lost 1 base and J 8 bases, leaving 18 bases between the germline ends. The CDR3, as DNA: TGTGCCAGCAGCTTAGTACGAGGGAGGCGAGACGATGAGCAGTTCTTC. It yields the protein CASSLVRGRRDDEQFF.

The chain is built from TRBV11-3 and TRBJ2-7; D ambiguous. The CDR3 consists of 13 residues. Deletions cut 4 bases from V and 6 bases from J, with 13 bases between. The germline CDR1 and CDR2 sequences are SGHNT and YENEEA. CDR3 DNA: TGTGCCAGCAGCTCTACAGAATCCCCCGAGCAGTACTTC. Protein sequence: CASSSTESPEQYF. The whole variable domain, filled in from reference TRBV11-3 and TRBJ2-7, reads EAGVVQSPRYKIIEKKQPVAFWCNPISGHNTLYWYLQNLGQGPELLIRYENEEAVDDSQLPKDRFSAERLKGVDSTLKIQPAELGDSAVYLCASSSTESPEQYFGPGTRLTVT.

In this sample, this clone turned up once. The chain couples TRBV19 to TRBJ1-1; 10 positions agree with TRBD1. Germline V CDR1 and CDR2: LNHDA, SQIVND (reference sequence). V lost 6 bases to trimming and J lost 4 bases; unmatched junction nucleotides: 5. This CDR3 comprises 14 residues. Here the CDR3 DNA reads TGTGCCAGTAGGCCGACAGGGGGCGGCACTGAAGCTTTCTTT. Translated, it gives CASRPTGGGTEAFF. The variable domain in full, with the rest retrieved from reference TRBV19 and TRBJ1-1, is DGGITQSPKYLFRKEGQNVTLSCEQNLNHDAMYWYRQDPGQGLRLIYYSQIVNDFQKGDIAEGYSVSREKKESFPLTVTSAQKNPTAFYLCASRPTGGGTEAFFGQGTRLTVV.

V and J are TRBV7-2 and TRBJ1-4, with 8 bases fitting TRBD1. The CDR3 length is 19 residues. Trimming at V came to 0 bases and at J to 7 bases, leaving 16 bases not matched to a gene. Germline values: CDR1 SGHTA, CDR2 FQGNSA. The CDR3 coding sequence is TGTGCCAGCAGCTTAGCGATCAGGCAGGGGGCGATTTTTTTTGAAAAACTGTTTTTT. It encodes CASSLAIRQGAIFFEKLFF. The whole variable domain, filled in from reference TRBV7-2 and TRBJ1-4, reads GAGVSQSPSNKVTEKGKDVELRCDPISGHTALYWYRQSLGQGLEFLIYFQGNSAPDKSGLPSDRFSAERTGGSVSTLTIQRTQQEDSAVYLCASSLAIRQGAIFFEKLFFGSGTQLSVL.

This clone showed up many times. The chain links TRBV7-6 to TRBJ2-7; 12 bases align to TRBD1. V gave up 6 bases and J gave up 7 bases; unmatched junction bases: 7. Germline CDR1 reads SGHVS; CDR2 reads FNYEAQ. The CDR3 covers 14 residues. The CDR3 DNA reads TGTGCCAGCAGTGGGGACAGGGGGCGAGGGGAGCAGTACTTC. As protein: CASSGDRGRGEQYF.

CDR3 DNA sequence: TGTGCCAGCAGCCCCCCCGGGACAGCTTACAATGAGCAGTTCTTC. It yields the protein CASSPPGTAYNEQFF. The V and J genes are TRBV11-3 and TRBJ2-1; 7 bases map to TRBD1. The V and J ends lost 5 bases and 4 bases, in that order; junction bases with no gene match: 8. The CDR3 has 15 amino acids. Germline lookup yields CDR1 SGHNT and CDR2 YENEEA. Combining the CDR3 with reference TRBV11-3 and TRBJ2-1 gives the whole variable domain EAGVVQSPRYKIIEKKQPVAFWCNPISGHNTLYWYLQNLGQGPELLIRYENEEAVDDSQLPKDRFSAERLKGVDSTLKIQPAELGDSAVYLCASSPPGTAYNEQFFGPGTRLTVL.

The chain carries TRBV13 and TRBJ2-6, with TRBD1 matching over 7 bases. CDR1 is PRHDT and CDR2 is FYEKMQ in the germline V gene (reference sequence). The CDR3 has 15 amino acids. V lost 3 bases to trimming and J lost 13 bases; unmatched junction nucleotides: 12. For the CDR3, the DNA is TGTGCCAGCAGCTTGGGGACAGCTCTAGGTCAGGTCCTGACTTTC. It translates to CASSLGTALGQVLTF. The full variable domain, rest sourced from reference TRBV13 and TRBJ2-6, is AAGVIQSPRHLIKEKRETATLKCYPIPRHDTVYWYQQGPGQDPQFLISFYEKMQSDKGSIPDRFSAQQFSDYHSELNMSSLELGDSALYFCASSLGTALGQVLTFGAGSRLTVL.

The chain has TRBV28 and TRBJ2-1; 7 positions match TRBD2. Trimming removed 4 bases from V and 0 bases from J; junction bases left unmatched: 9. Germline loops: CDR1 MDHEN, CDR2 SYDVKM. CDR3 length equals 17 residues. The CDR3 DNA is TGTGCCAGCAGTTCGATGAGCGGGACGAGCTCCTACAATGAGCAGTTCTTC. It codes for CASSSMSGTSSYNEQFF.

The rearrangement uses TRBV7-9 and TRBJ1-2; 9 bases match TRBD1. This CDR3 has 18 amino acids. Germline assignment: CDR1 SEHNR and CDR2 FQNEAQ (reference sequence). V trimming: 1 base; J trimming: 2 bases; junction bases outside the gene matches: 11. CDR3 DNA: TGTGCCAGCAGCTTAGTTAACAGGGGGCAAAGATTCAACTATGGCTACACCTTC. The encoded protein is CASSLVNRGQRFNYGYTF.

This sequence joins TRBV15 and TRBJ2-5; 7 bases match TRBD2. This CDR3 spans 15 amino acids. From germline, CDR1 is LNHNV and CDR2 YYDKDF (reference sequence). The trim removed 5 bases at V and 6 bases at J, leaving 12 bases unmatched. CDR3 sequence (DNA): TGTGCCACCAGCGAAGAGAGGGAGGGCCCCAAGACCCAGTACTTC. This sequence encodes CATSEEREGPKTQYF.

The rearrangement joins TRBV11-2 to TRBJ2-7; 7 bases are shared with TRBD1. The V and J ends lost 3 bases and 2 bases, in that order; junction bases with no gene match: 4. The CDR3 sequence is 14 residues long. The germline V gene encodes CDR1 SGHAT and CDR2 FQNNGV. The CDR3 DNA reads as TGTGCCAGCAGCTTGATACAGGGGCCCTACGAGCAGTACTTC. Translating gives CASSLIQGPYEQYF.

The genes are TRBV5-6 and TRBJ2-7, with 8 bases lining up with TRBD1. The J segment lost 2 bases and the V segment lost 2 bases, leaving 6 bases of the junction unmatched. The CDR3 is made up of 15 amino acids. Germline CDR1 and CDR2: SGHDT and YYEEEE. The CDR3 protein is CASSFSGTGTYEQYF. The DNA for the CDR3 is TGTGCCAGCAGCTTTTCCGGGACAGGCACCTACGAGCAGTACTTC.

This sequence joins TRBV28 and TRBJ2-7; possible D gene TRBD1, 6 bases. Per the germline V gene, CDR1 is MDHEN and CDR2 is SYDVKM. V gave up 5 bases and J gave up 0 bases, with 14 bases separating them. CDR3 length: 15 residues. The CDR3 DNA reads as TGTGCCAGCAGTCGAACCGGGACAATCTCCTACGAGCAGTACTTC. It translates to CASSRTGTISYEQYF.